The TCR beta chain described here comes from a study of blood T cells in healthy people across ages. Alongside a J-beta primer mix, a sample-barcoded 5' primer served in a second PCR lasting about 7 to 12 cycles. TCRdb called the 5' RACE reads again in MiXCR, with one record for every CDR3 protein. The table lists around 1.7 million distinct CDR3 sequences, 25% to 30% of them singletons. The CDR3 is made up of 15 amino acids. V was shortened by 2 bases and J by 5 bases, with 12 bases between the two germline ends. The gene calls are TRBV12-3 or TRBV12-4 and TRBJ1-4; D ambiguous. The origin of this receptor is a woman aged 25 to 39 in good health. The sequencing sample was made of blood. The DNA for the CDR3 is TGTGCCAGCAGTTTAAAGACGGGTAGAAATGAAAAACTGTTTTTT. Its protein product is CASSLKTGRNEKLFF.